This T cell receptor beta chain was observed in a study of PD-1 blockade in classical Hodgkin lymphoma (dated by TCRdb to between 2020 and 2021). At the level of the whole study: Nivolumab dosing was 3 mg/kg intravenously every 2 weeks, continuing until either disease progression or unacceptable toxicity. The study used TCR beta sequencing and CyTOF to define a peripheral blood immune signature of response to PD-1 blockade in classical Hodgkin lymphoma.

The time point tag for this specimen amounts to: cycle 2 day 1 (C2D1) of nivolumab. Every trial patient had relapsed following autologous stem cell transplantation, and prior brentuximab vedotin exposure was what differed among cohorts A, B and C. The trial cohort was composed of about 53 patients with relapsed/refractory classical Hodgkin lymphoma, for whom complete response, partial response or progressive disease was recorded as best overall response. Trial patients were treated with single-agent nivolumab in the multi-cohort phase II CheckMate 205 trial. Best overall response was determined by an independent review committee according to the 2007 International Working Group response criteria. Trial PBMCs were obtained immediately prior to nivolumab initiation (C1D1) and on therapy at cycle 2 day 1 and cycle 4 day 1. After peripheral blood was drawn into 8 mL Vacutainer Cell Preparation Tubes, PBMCs were isolated by centrifugation and then cryopreserved.

Paper-wide results and their limitations: Baseline diversity similar to that of newly diagnosed patients was observed in trial patients achieving complete response, whereas significantly lower diversity was observed in partial responders and progressors. Diversity was lower in patients who began nivolumab less than 1 year after ASCT, so these patients were left out of later analyses to avoid confounding by immune reconstitution. The study covered only a single clinical trial cohort, and the causes of the repertoire differences, possibly disease activity or prior therapy, were still not defined. Baseline TCR diversity was reported as lower in newly diagnosed patients than in healthy donors, and lower still in relapsed/refractory patients. A significant rise by C4D1 was seen in CD4+ but not CD8+ TCR diversity (p=0.0027 vs p=0.16), with the rise being most apparent in complete responders (p=0.02).

Genomic DNA was isolated using the Qiagen DNeasy kit from unsorted PBMCs as well as from negatively selected CD4+ and CD8+ fractions. TCR beta CDR3 regions were subjected to amplification by immunoSEQ multiplex PCR with primers that anneal to V and J segments. A synthetic immune receptor repertoire was used to minimize amplification bias, and any remaining bias was removed computationally after sequencing. The published analysis was carried out like this. Repertoire diversity was quantified as the Shannon entropy index using custom Python scripts. Unsorted, CD4+ and CD8+ repertoires were analyzed separately, except in combined analyses where CD4+ and CD8+ sequences were merged in silico. A clone was considered expanded if an increase in frequency of at least 2-fold after treatment relative to C1D1 was found, and a pseudocount of 0.5 was applied to clones undetected at baseline. Singleton clones were defined as clones with 0 or 1 copy at C1D1, and non-singleton clones were defined as clones with 2 or more copies. Clones expanded in unsorted samples were labelled as CD4+, CD8+ or unknown by matching protein sequences in sorted samples from the same patient. Diversity changes from C1D1 to C4D1 were tested in paired samples using Wilcoxon tests. TCRdb took this table from immuneACCESS and kept in-frame rearrangements with V and J called. Such tables lack part of the clones; where checked against another copy, unresolved V genes explain under half of the gap, and the rest is unexplained. The V and J calls and the clone size are those of that table, but D and trimming were determined from the DNA. This sample gives tens of thousands of clones in total; 80% to 90% of them show up just once. Approximately 12% of the sample lies in the top ten.

The germline ends are 9 bases apart after V is trimmed by 4 bases and J by 6 bases. The CDR3 sequence holds 11 residues, the cysteine and phenylalanine included. Only CDR3 DNA remains: 33 bases, in frame from the first base. The germline V gene gives CDR1 as SQVTM and CDR2 as ANQGSEA. In regard to this clone: Its antigen specificity is not known. No per-base quality is available; no much larger clone lies one base away.

Specimen: peripheral blood mononuclear cells (PBMCs), collected before the second cycle of nivolumab. The TCR was taken from a human donor with classical Hodgkin lymphoma. The rearrangement combines TRBV29-1 with TRBJ1-2; the D segment cannot be called with confidence. For the CDR3, the sequence is CSVAVSNGYTF. The DNA sequence is as follows: TGCAGCGTTGCTGTTTCAAATGGCTACACCTTC.